One sample yielded the 29 T cell receptor beta chains listed below, sequenced in a study of T cell changes during pregnancy in multiple sclerosis. Measured with immunoSEQ multiplex PCR; TCRdb has only the in-frame clones, and not every one. The data contain 44,000 or so clones, almost 90% of them singletons. The sequences come from peripheral blood, collected in the first trimester of pregnancy. These receptors all come from a female donor in good health, enrolled as a control in a pregnancy study.

This clone occurred once. CDR3 loop: CASSRTDYEQYF. CDR3 DNA: TGTGCCAGCAGCAGGACAGACTACGAGCAGTACTTC. The V call is TRBV7-9, the J call TRBJ2-7, with D perhaps matching TRBD1 (6 bases). Trimming took 5 bases from V and 3 from J, leaving 8 bases between them. Germline V lookup: CDR1 SEHNR, CDR2 FQNEAQ (reference sequence). The CDR3 has 12 residues.

The gene calls are TRBV9 and TRBJ2-7, with TRBD1 matching over 9 bases. V dropped 3 bases and J dropped 2; count of bases not matched to a gene: 6. Germline V lookup: CDR1 SGDLS, CDR2 YYNGEE. The length of the CDR3 is 15 residues. The CDR3 sequence is CASSARDRAPYEQYF. The DNA for the CDR3 is TGTGCCAGCAGCGCCCGGGACAGGGCTCCCTACGAGCAGTACTTC.

J is TRBJ2-3 and V is TRBV19; a weak D match, TRBD2 (5 bases). Trimming removed 3 bases at V and 5 bases at J, with 18 bases between. CDR3 length equals 16 residues. Germline lookup yields CDR1 LNHDA and CDR2 SQIVND (reference sequence). The CDR3 region is CASSIPGGSAGDTQYF. Here the CDR3 DNA reads TGTGCCAGTAGTATCCCCGGCGGGTCGGCGGGAGATACGCAGTATTTT. Supplemented by reference TRBV19 and TRBJ2-3, the full variable domain reads DGGITQSPKYLFRKEGQNVTLSCEQNLNHDAMYWYRQDPGQGLRLIYYSQIVNDFQKGDIAEGYSVSREKKESFPLTVTSAQKNPTAFYLCASSIPGGSAGDTQYFGPGTRLTVL.

There are a few counts of this clone. CDR3 sequence (DNA): TGCGCCAGCAGGGTGGCAGGGATGACCTACGAGCAGTACTTC. Protein product: CASRVAGMTYEQYF. The chain combines TRBV5-1 with TRBJ2-7; weak D call: TRBD1 (5 bases). CDR1 and CDR2 from the germline V gene are SGHRS and YFSETQ. V was clipped by 5 bases and J by 2 bases, with 14 bases between them. This CDR3 has 14 residues.

The rearrangement uses TRBV29-1 and TRBJ2-3; TRBD1 matches at 7 bases. Germline V gene sequence: CDR1 SQVTM, CDR2 ANQGSEA. This CDR3 contains 16 residues. The V and J ends lost 7 bases and 1 base, in that order; junction bases with no gene match: 14. In DNA, the CDR3 is TGCAGCGCTCCGAAGGGGGCAGGATTGGGCACAGATACGCAGTATTTT. Encoded protein: CSAPKGAGLGTDTQYF.

The J gene is TRBJ2-1, the V gene TRBV27; D not certain. Germline CDR1 is MNHEY and CDR2 is SMNVEV (reference sequence). V was trimmed by 6 bases and J by 2 bases, leaving 14 bases between them. The CDR3 has 15 residues. In DNA form, the CDR3 reads TGTGCCAGCAGGGCGGCCCCGGCAGCCTACAATGAGCAGTTCTTC. Translation: CASRAAPAAYNEQFF.

The chain combines TRBV7-2 with TRBJ2-7, with a weak D call TRBD1 (6 bases). Deletions cut 5 bases from V and 4 bases from J, with 12 bases between. The germline V gene encodes CDR1 SGHTA and CDR2 FQGNSA. The CDR3 is made up of 13 amino acids. CDR3 DNA: TGTGCCAGCAGCCGTCAACAGGGATACGAGCAGTACTTC. It encodes CASSRQQGYEQYF. Combining the CDR3 with reference TRBV7-2 and TRBJ2-7 gives the whole variable domain GAGVSQSPSNKVTEKGKDVELRCDPISGHTALYWYRQSLGQGLEFLIYFQGNSAPDKSGLPSDRFSAERTGGSVSTLTIQRTQQEDSAVYLCASSRQQGYEQYFGPGTRLTVT.

CDR3 coding DNA: TGTGCCAGCAGTTTAGCCGGGACAGGCCCGGATACGCAGTATTTT. Its protein is CASSLAGTGPDTQYF. V is TRBV6-5 and J is TRBJ2-3; TRBD1 agrees at 8 bases. The CDR3 is made up of 15 amino acids. Trimming took 4 bases from V and 6 from J; bases not matched to a gene: 9. Germline CDR1 MNHEY, CDR2 SVGAGI.

The V call is TRBV9, the J call TRBJ2-6; D remains ambiguous. The germline V and J ends were trimmed by 2 bases and 3 bases, with 3 bases remaining between them. The length of the CDR3 is 13 residues. Germline assignment: CDR1 SGDLS and CDR2 YYNGEE. CDR3 nucleotides: TGTGCCAGCAGCGTCTTTGGGGCCAACGTCCTGACTTTC. It specifies CASSVFGANVLTF.

This sequence joins TRBV6-1 and TRBJ2-3, with 11 bases lining up with TRBD2. Trimming at V came to 5 bases and at J to 1 base, leaving 2 bases not matched to a gene. There are 15 residues in the CDR3. Germline CDR1 reads MNHNS; CDR2 reads SASEGT. CDR3 in DNA: TGTGCCAGCAGTTTGACTAGCGGGGGCACAGATACGCAGTATTTT. The encoded protein is CASSLTSGGTDTQYF.

This chain links TRBV11-2 with TRBJ2-7, with D possibly being TRBD1 (7 bases). CDR1 and CDR2 (germline): SGHAT, FQNNGV. Trimming took 3 bases from V and 3 from J, leaving 15 bases between them. CDR3 size: 15 residues. As DNA, the CDR3 is TGTGCCAGCAGCTTTTCGCGACAGGGAGGCTACGAGCAGTACTTC. Encoded protein: CASSFSRQGGYEQYF.

This clone was counted a single time. The chain carries TRBV30 and TRBJ2-7; TRBD1 matches at 10 bases. The V gene end was trimmed by 4 bases and the J gene end by 2 bases; junction bases not matched to a gene: 5. Germline CDR1 and CDR2: GTSNPN and SVGIG (reference sequence). CDR3 size: 14 residues. In DNA form, the CDR3 reads TGTGCCTGGAAAAGGGACAGGGGTCCCTACGAGCAGTACTTC. It specifies CAWKRDRGPYEQYF. Full variable domain (missing parts from reference TRBV30 and TRBJ2-7): SQTIHQWPATLVQPVGSPLSLECTVEGTSNPNLYWYRQAAGRGLQLLFYSVGIGQISSEVPQNLSASRPQDRQFILSSKKLLLSDSGFYLCAWKRDRGPYEQYFGPGTRLTVT.

This clone was found once. CDR3 sequence reads: CASSSPSATANEKLFF. CDR3 DNA sequence: TGTGCCAGCAGTTCCCCCTCAGCGACCGCTAATGAAAAACTGTTTTTT. The rearrangement joins TRBV6-6 to TRBJ1-4; D is uncertain. This CDR3 has 16 amino acids. Germline V lookup: CDR1 MNHNY, CDR2 SVGAGI (reference sequence). With 4 bases removed from V and 3 bases from J, the gap between germline ends came to 15 bases.

This sequence joins TRBV5-1 and TRBJ2-2, with D perhaps matching TRBD2 (6 bases). The germline V gene has CDR1 SGHRS and CDR2 YFSETQ. The CDR3 consists of 16 residues. V gave up 4 bases and J gave up 0 bases, with 13 bases separating them. The CDR3 sequence: CASSPRLDANTGELFF. The CDR3 DNA is TGCGCCAGCAGCCCGCGACTAGACGCGAACACCGGGGAGCTGTTTTTT.

The chain uses TRBV9 and TRBJ2-5; TRBD2 agrees at 10 bases. This CDR3 has 16 residues. CDR1 and CDR2 (germline): SGDLS, YYNGEE. J gave up 1 base and V 3 bases, and 6 bases lay outside the gene matches. The CDR3 DNA follows: TGTGCCAGCAGCGCCGCCCTAGCGGGAGCCCAAGAGACCCAGTACTTC. Translating gives CASSAALAGAQETQYF.

This sequence joins TRBV6-6 and TRBJ2-1; maybe TRBD2 (7 bases). The CDR3 sequence is 13 residues long. V dropped 7 bases and J dropped 6 bases, with 13 bases sitting between them. From germline, CDR1 is MNHNY and CDR2 SVGAGI (reference sequence). This CDR3 is CASIRGEGNEQFF. The CDR3 DNA follows: TGTGCCAGCATTAGGGGGGAGGGCAATGAGCAGTTCTTC.

The J gene is TRBJ2-5, the V gene TRBV7-3; perhaps TRBD1 as D (6 bases). This CDR3 contains 14 residues. The V gene lost 2 bases and the J gene lost 4 bases, with 11 bases spanning the gap. Germline V gene sequence: CDR1 SGHTA, CDR2 FQGTGA. The CDR3 loop reads CASSLGGTGETQYF. The CDR3 region has the DNA TGTGCCAGCAGCTTAGGGGGCACTGGAGAGACCCAGTACTTC.

The chain employs TRBV28 and TRBJ2-7, with 9 bases identical to TRBD1. This CDR3 comprises 16 residues. Trimming removed 5 bases from V and 3 bases from J; junction bases left unmatched: 11. Germline-derived CDR1 and CDR2 are MDHEN and SYDVKM. The CDR3 DNA is TGTGCCAGCAGTCCCTCCGGGACAGGGAGAGTCTACGAGCAGTACTTC. Its protein is CASSPSGTGRVYEQYF.

The gene calls are TRBV29-1 and TRBJ2-5, with D perhaps matching TRBD2 (6 bases). Trimming pared 4 bases from V and 5 bases from J, leaving 14 bases between. This CDR3 comprises 13 residues. In germline, CDR1 is SQVTM, CDR2 ANQGSEA. The CDR3 sequence is CSVAGGPWETQYF. Here the CDR3 DNA reads TGCAGCGTTGCCGGGGGACCTTGGGAGACCCAGTACTTC.

The chain employs TRBV5-4 and TRBJ2-7, with D possibly TRBD2 on 5 matching bases. This CDR3 has 14 amino acids. CDR1 and CDR2 (germline): SGHNT, YYREEE (reference sequence). Between the trimmed V and J ends, which lost 0 bases and 5 bases, there was a span of 12 bases. The CDR3 DNA follows: TGTGCCAGCAGCTTGGCCTCGCGGGTTGACGAGCAGTACTTC. Amino acid sequence: CASSLASRVDEQYF.

This chain uses TRBV5-1 with TRBJ2-1, with D unclear. This CDR3 spans 16 amino acids. Trimming took off 7 bases at V and 6 bases at J, with 23 bases between the two ends. CDR1 SGHRS and CDR2 YFSETQ come from the germline V gene. As DNA, the CDR3 is TGCGCCAGCCAACTCTCGGGTCTAGTTGTGGGCAATGAGCAGTTCTTC. Protein sequence: CASQLSGLVVGNEQFF.

The chain is built from TRBV23-1 and TRBJ2-1; no clear D gene. TRBV23-1 falls under the ORF class, with uncertain function. This CDR3 is 14 amino acids long. Trimming pared 4 bases from V and 7 bases from J, leaving 14 bases between. CDR3: CASSPTGPRNEQFF. CDR3 DNA sequence: TGCGCCAGCAGTCCGACGGGTCCAAGGAATGAGCAGTTCTTC.

This rearrangement joins TRBV5-6 to TRBJ1-4, with unresolved D. From germline, CDR1 is SGHDT and CDR2 YYEEEE. V lost 6 bases, J lost 8 bases, and 20 bases lay in between. The length of the CDR3 is 15 residues. This CDR3 reads CASTTWVEVSEKLFF. CDR3 nucleotide sequence: TGTGCCAGCACCACTTGGGTCGAGGTGTCGGAAAAACTGTTTTTT.

The chain couples TRBV19 to TRBJ2-3, with 10 bases matching TRBD2. V gave up 8 bases and J gave up 2 bases; unmatched junction bases: 4. The CDR3 extends over 14 amino acids. In germline, CDR1 is LNHDA, CDR2 SQIVND (reference sequence). This CDR3 reads CASALAGITDTQYF. The CDR3 region has the DNA TGTGCCAGTGCACTAGCGGGGATCACAGATACGCAGTATTTT.

A single count supports this clone. The rearrangement uses TRBV7-6 and TRBJ2-1, with 8 bases matching TRBD1. CDR3 length: 18 residues. Per the germline V gene, CDR1 is SGHVS and CDR2 is FNYEAQ. Trimming at V came to 1 base and at J to 1 base, leaving 9 bases not matched to a gene. Here the CDR3 DNA reads TGTGCCAGCAGCTTAGTGGAGGCAGGGGGCGCTTCCTACAATGAGCAGTTCTTC. Protein product: CASSLVEAGGASYNEQFF.

The chain couples TRBV5-4 to TRBJ1-3; D is ambiguous. V was shortened by 4 bases and J by 1 base, with 18 bases between the two germline ends. The CDR3 sequence is 17 residues long. The germline V gene encodes CDR1 SGHNT and CDR2 YYREEE (reference sequence). CDR3: CASSPRSGRGSGNTIYF. DNA of the CDR3: TGTGCCAGCAGCCCCCGATCAGGTCGGGGATCTGGAAACACCATATATTTT.

The rearrangement uses TRBV5-5 and TRBJ2-7, with D unresolved. The germline V and J ends were trimmed by 4 bases and 3 bases, with 8 bases remaining between them. Per the germline V gene, CDR1 is SGHKS and CDR2 is YYEKEE (reference sequence). CDR3 length: 12 residues. The CDR3 nucleotides are TGTGCCAGCAGCCCCCGTAACTACGAGCAGTACTTC. Translating gives CASSPRNYEQYF.

This clone was detected a few times. The chain combines TRBV7-2 with TRBJ1-1, with D hard to call. CDR3 length: 13 residues. The V end was cut by 5 bases, the J end by 8 bases, with 15 bases between. CDR1 and CDR2 (germline): SGHTA, FQGNSA. The CDR3 is CASSPQMEGEAFF. CDR3 nucleotide sequence: TGTGCCAGCAGCCCCCAAATGGAGGGAGAAGCTTTCTTT.

The J gene is TRBJ2-1, the V gene TRBV11-2; no firm D call. Trimming removed 6 bases from V and 2 bases from J, with 8 bases in between. CDR3 length equals 13 residues. Germline V lookup: CDR1 SGHAT, CDR2 FQNNGV. The CDR3 DNA reads TGTGCCAGCAGTCTCCCAGCCTACAATGAGCAGTTCTTC. This codes for CASSLPAYNEQFF.